One and the same sample provided the 20 T cell receptor beta chains below, sequenced in a study of beta chain features in type 1 diabetes. The study reverse transcribed the entire isolated RNA, so it sequenced expressed TCRB transcripts. Libraries were prepared by immunoSEQ multiplex PCR; TCRdb keeps only in-frame clonotypes and omits some of them. The sample consists of over 350,000 clones, more than 13% of them appearing once. The sequenced material came from naive CD4+ T cells from blood. Source of these receptors: a young woman in good health.

This chain links TRBV28 with TRBJ1-2, with D perhaps matching TRBD1 (5 bases). Trimming took 2 bases from V and 8 from J, leaving 12 bases between them. Germline lookup yields CDR1 MDHEN and CDR2 SYDVKM. CDR3 length: 13 residues. CDR3 amino acids: CASSLAGPQGYTF. CDR3 DNA sequence: TGTGCCAGCAGTTTAGCAGGGCCCCAGGGCTACACCTTC.

This clone showed up just a few times. The chain combines TRBV7-9 with TRBJ2-7; TRBD2 agrees at 7 bases. The V and J ends lost 5 bases and 2 bases, in that order; junction bases with no gene match: 3. The germline CDR1 and CDR2 sequences are SEHNR and FQNEAQ (reference sequence). The CDR3 sequence is 13 residues long. The CDR3 DNA reads TGTGCCAGCAGCCCTAGCGGTCCCTACGAGCAGTACTTC. As protein: CASSPSGPYEQYF.

Only a few counts were recorded for this clone. This rearrangement joins TRBV14 to TRBJ2-7, with 7 nucleotides matching TRBD1. Germline CDR1 reads SGHDN; CDR2 reads FVKESK. The CDR3 has 14 amino acids. J gave up 3 bases and V 4 bases, and 6 bases lay outside the gene matches. The CDR3, as DNA: TGTGCCAGCAGCCTTCGAGGGGGCCTCTACGAGCAGTACTTC. As protein: CASSLRGGLYEQYF.

V is TRBV2 and J is TRBJ2-1; tentative D call: TRBD2 (6 bases). V lost 7 bases, J lost 10 bases, and 14 bases lay in between. This CDR3 has 12 residues. Germline-derived CDR1 and CDR2 are SNHLY and FYNNEI. CDR3 coding DNA: TGTGCCAGCACCAGACGGGAGTGGGAGCAGTTCTTC. Its translation is CASTRREWEQFF.

The table lists this clone with a few counts. This chain uses TRBV5-1 with TRBJ2-1, with D unresolved. CDR1 and CDR2 (germline): SGHRS, YFSETQ. V was shortened by 0 bases and J by 2 bases, with 6 bases between the two germline ends. There are 14 residues in the CDR3. CDR3 sequence (DNA): TGCGCCAGCAGCTTGGGGCTGACCTACAATGAGCAGTTCTTC. As protein: CASSLGLTYNEQFF.

A few counts support this clone. V is TRBV5-1 and J is TRBJ2-2, with D possibly being TRBD2 (6 bases). The CDR3 is 16 amino acids. The germline V and J ends were trimmed by 1 base and 1 base, with 11 bases remaining between them. Germline CDR1 is SGHRS and CDR2 is YFSETQ. CDR3 loop: CASSLLGSGNTGELFF. The CDR3 region has the DNA TGCGCCAGCAGCTTGTTGGGTAGCGGGAACACCGGGGAGCTGTTTTTT. Using reference TRBV5-1 and TRBJ2-2 for the parts outside the CDR3, the full variable domain is KAGVTQTPRYLIKTRGQQVTLSCSPISGHRSVSWYQQTPGQGLQFLFEYFSETQRNKGNFPGRFSGRQFSNSRSEMNVSTLELGDSALYLCASSLLGSGNTGELFFGEGSRLTVL.

This clone was observed a handful of times. The gene calls are TRBV4-2 and TRBJ1-4; tentative D call: TRBD1 (5 bases). The germline CDR1 and CDR2 sequences are LGHNA and YNFKEQ. This CDR3 is 17 amino acids long. Trimming removed 4 bases from V and 4 bases from J, with 19 bases in between. For the CDR3, the DNA is TGTGCCAGCAGCCGAGGCCGATTGGTCGGGGGTAATGAAAAACTGTTTTTT. Its protein product is CASSRGRLVGGNEKLFF.

This clone was seen a few times. V usage is TRBV18 and J usage is TRBJ1-1; D remains ambiguous. The V end lost 5 bases, the J end lost 5 bases, and 9 bases lay between the germline ends. Germline assignment: CDR1 KGHSH and CDR2 LQKENI. This CDR3 has 12 amino acids. This CDR3 reads CASSSPGTEAFF. The CDR3, as DNA: TGTGCCAGCTCATCTCCGGGAACTGAAGCTTTCTTT.

There are a few counts of this clone. This chain connects TRBV5-1 to TRBJ2-1; 15 bases line up with TRBD2. CDR1 and CDR2 (germline): SGHRS, YFSETQ. There are 19 residues in the CDR3. Trimming cost V 4 bases and J 5 bases; bases outside gene matches: 13. CDR3 in DNA: TGCGCCAGCAGCCCAGGACTAGCGGGAGGGGGGGAGCTAAACAATGAGCAGTTCTTC. It translates to CASSPGLAGGGELNNEQFF.

CDR3 bases: TGTGCCAGCAGGTTAACGGCGGGACAGTGGTATTTT. This gives the protein CASRLTAGQWYF. The chain joins TRBV28 to TRBJ2-3; a possible D gene is TRBD1 (7 bases). This CDR3 is 12 amino acids long. CDR1 and CDR2 (germline): MDHEN, SYDVKM. V was shortened by 6 bases and J by 14 bases, with 18 bases between the two germline ends.

This clone came up a few times. The V and J genes are TRBV5-1 and TRBJ2-5; weak D call: TRBD1 (6 bases). This CDR3 is built from 13 residues. Looked up from germline, CDR1 is SGHRS and CDR2 is YFSETQ. V lost 3 bases to trimming and J lost 3 bases, with 9 bases between them. Written as DNA, the CDR3 is TGCGCCAGCAGCTGGACAGCGAAAGAGACCCAGTACTTC. Amino acids: CASSWTAKETQYF.

The DNA of the CDR3 is TGTGCCAGCTCACCAGGGACAGGACGGATGAACACTGAAGCTTTCTTT. As protein: CASSPGTGRMNTEAFF. The chain couples TRBV18 to TRBJ1-1; 8 bases match TRBD1. J lost 0 bases, V lost 2 bases, and 5 bases had no gene match. In germline, CDR1 is KGHSH, CDR2 LQKENI. The CDR3 extends over 16 amino acids.

This clone was observed a few times. The chain links TRBV15 to TRBJ2-5; 7 bases align to TRBD2. Trimming removed 0 bases from V and 2 bases from J; junction bases left unmatched: 0. The CDR3 totals 14 residues. The germline V gene encodes CDR1 LNHNV and CDR2 YYDKDF (reference sequence). CDR3 sequence reads: CATSREGGQETQYF. The CDR3 region has the DNA TGTGCCACCAGCAGAGAGGGGGGGCAAGAGACCCAGTACTTC.

V gene TRBV9 combines with J gene TRBJ2-5, with D tentatively TRBD1 (5 bases). The CDR3 consists of 13 residues. Trimming pared 2 bases from V and 1 base from J, leaving 6 bases between. Germline V gene lookup returns CDR1 SGDLS and CDR2 YYNGEE. The CDR3 nucleotides are TGTGCCAGCAGCGTCCAGGGCCAAGAGACCCAGTACTTC. Amino acids: CASSVQGQETQYF.

This sequence joins TRBV9 and TRBJ1-2; 12 bases match TRBD1. CDR3 size: 16 residues. The germline V gene has CDR1 SGDLS and CDR2 YYNGEE. V was pared by 0 bases and J by 4 bases, with 4 bases of the junction left unmatched. This CDR3 is CASSVVGTGGIYGYTF. CDR3 nucleotides: TGTGCCAGCAGCGTAGTTGGGACAGGGGGCATCTATGGCTACACCTTC.

The J gene is TRBJ2-1, the V gene TRBV7-2; a weak D match, TRBD1 (5 bases). The germline gives CDR1 SGHTA, CDR2 FQGNSA. CDR3 length equals 13 residues. Trimming shortened V by 5 bases and J by 8 bases, and 13 bases separated the two germline ends. CDR3 sequence reads: CASSPRQSDEQFF. In nucleotides, the CDR3 is TGTGCCAGCAGCCCGAGACAGTCCGATGAGCAGTTCTTC. Together with reference TRBV7-2 and TRBJ2-1, the CDR3 gives the full variable domain: GAGVSQSPSNKVTEKGKDVELRCDPISGHTALYWYRQSLGQGLEFLIYFQGNSAPDKSGLPSDRFSAERTGGSVSTLTIQRTQQEDSAVYLCASSPRQSDEQFFGPGTRLTVL.

V and J are TRBV28 and TRBJ2-1, with D possibly TRBD1 on 5 matching bases. The germline gives CDR1 MDHEN, CDR2 SYDVKM. The CDR3 is 15 amino acids. V lost 6 bases and J 10 bases, leaving 22 bases between the germline ends. Here the CDR3 DNA reads TGTGCCAGCAGCTCAGACAGCCAACCTAAGGAGGAGCAGTTCTTC. Translating gives CASSSDSQPKEEQFF.

This clone was picked up a small number of times. J is TRBJ2-7 and V is TRBV7-8; 13 bases align to TRBD2. V trimming: 5 bases; J trimming: 7 bases; junction bases outside the gene matches: 8. The CDR3 extends over 15 amino acids. Germline lookup yields CDR1 SGHVS and CDR2 FQNEAQ. The CDR3 spells CASSPGLAGVGEQYF. The CDR3 nucleotides are TGTGCCAGCAGCCCCGGACTAGCGGGAGTTGGGGAGCAGTACTTC. Based on the CDR3 plus reference TRBV7-8 and TRBJ2-7, the full variable domain is GAGVSQSPRYKVAKRGQDVALRCDPISGHVSLFWYQQALGQGPEFLTYFQNEAQLDKSGLPSDRFFAERPEGSVSTLKIQRTQQEDSAVYLCASSPGLAGVGEQYFGPGTRLTVT.

The chain employs TRBV5-1 and TRBJ2-7, with 7 positions matching TRBD1. Germline CDR1 is SGHRS and CDR2 is YFSETQ. Trimming took 1 base from V and 2 from J; bases not matched to a gene: 3. The CDR3 contains 14 residues. CDR3 coding DNA: TGCGCCAGCAGCTTGTATCAGGGGGCCTACGAGCAGTACTTC. It translates to CASSLYQGAYEQYF.

This clone has a handful of counts. The chain joins TRBV9 to TRBJ2-1; 7 bases agree with TRBD2. In germline, CDR1 is SGDLS, CDR2 YYNGEE. Unmatched junction bases numbered 15, after V lost 0 bases and J lost 0 bases. The length of the CDR3 is 20 residues. CDR3: CASSVAMASGLSSSYNEQFF. The CDR3 nucleotides read TGTGCCAGCAGCGTAGCTATGGCTAGCGGACTCTCGAGCTCCTACAATGAGCAGTTCTTC. Combining the CDR3 with reference TRBV9 and TRBJ2-1 gives the whole variable domain DSGVTQTPKHLITATGQRVTLRCSPRSGDLSVYWYQQSLDQGLQFLIQYYNGEERAKGNILERFSAQQFPDLHSELNLSSLELGDSALYFCASSVAMASGLSSSYNEQFFGPGTRLTVL.